This T cell receptor (beta chain) was sequenced for a study of blood T cells in healthy people across ages. This clonotype has only one observation. Its specificity is unknown. General study findings and limits: Diversity figures derived from one million T cells were judged to underestimate the true value.

The CDR3 consists of 14 residues. Trimming took 4 bases from V and 6 from J, leaving 17 bases between them. The germline V gene has CDR1 SGHKS and CDR2 YYEKEE (reference sequence). The second PCR ran roughly 6 to 11 cycles with a sample-barcoded 5' primer and J-beta primers. TCRdb reprocessed the 5' RACE reads with MiXCR, giving one entry per CDR3 protein. The table shows around 1.5 million distinct CDR3 sequences, with 35% to 45% occurring only once. This chain connects TRBV5-5 to TRBJ2-7; D is perhaps TRBD1 (5 bases). This sequence originates from a young woman in good health. The source material was blood. CDR3 bases: TGTGCCAGCAGCAAGGACCCTCACAGGTTCGAGCAGTACTTC. Its protein is CASSKDPHRFEQYF.